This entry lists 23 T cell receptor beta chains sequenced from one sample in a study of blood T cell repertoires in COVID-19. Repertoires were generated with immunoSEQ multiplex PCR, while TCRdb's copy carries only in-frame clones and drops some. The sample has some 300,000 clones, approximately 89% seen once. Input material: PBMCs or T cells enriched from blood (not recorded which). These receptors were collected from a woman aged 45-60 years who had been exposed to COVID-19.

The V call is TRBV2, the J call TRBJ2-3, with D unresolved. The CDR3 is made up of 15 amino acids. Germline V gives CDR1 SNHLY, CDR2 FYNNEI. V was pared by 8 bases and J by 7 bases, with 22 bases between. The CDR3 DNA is TGTGCCAGCGCCATCCTTCTAGTGAAATCGAATACGCAGTATTTT. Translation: CASAILLVKSNTQYF.

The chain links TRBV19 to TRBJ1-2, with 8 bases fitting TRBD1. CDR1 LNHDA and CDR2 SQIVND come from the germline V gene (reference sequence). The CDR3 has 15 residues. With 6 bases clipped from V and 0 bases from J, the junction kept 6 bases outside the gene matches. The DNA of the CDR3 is TGTGCCAGTAGGACCCGGACAGGGTCTAACTATGGCTACACCTTC. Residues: CASRTRTGSNYGYTF.

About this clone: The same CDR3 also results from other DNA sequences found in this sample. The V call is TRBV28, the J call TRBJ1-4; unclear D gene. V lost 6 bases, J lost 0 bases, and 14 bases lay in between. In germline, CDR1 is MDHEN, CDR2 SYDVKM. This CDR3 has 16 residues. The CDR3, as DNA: TGTGCCAGCAGCTTGGGCACAGCAGCAACTAATGAAAAACTGTTTTTT. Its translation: CASSLGTAATNEKLFF.

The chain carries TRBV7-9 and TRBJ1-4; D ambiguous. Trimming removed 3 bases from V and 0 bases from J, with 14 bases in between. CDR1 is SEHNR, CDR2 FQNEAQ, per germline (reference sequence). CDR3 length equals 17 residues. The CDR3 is CASSFPFAGATNEKLFF. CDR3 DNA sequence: TGTGCCAGCAGCTTCCCCTTCGCGGGAGCAACTAATGAAAAACTGTTTTTT.

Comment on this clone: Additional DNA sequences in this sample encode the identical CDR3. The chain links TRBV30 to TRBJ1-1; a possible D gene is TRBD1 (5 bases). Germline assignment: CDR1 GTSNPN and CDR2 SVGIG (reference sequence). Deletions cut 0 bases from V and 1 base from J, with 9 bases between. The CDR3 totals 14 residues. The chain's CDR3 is CAWSVGQGNTEAFF. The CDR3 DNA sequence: TGTGCCTGGAGTGTAGGGCAGGGGAACACTGAAGCTTTCTTT.

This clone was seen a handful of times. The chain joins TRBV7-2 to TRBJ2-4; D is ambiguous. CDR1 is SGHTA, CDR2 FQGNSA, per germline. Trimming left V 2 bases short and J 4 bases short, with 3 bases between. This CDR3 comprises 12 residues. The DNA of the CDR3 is TGTGCCAGCAGCTTACCGAAAAACATTCAGTACTTC. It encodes CASSLPKNIQYF.

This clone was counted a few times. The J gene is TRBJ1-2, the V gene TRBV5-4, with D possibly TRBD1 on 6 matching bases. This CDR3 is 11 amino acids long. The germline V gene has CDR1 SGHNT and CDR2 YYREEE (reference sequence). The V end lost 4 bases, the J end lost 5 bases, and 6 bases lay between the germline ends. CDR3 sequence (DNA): TGTGCCAGCAGCACAGGGTATGGCTACACCTTC. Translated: CASSTGYGYTF.

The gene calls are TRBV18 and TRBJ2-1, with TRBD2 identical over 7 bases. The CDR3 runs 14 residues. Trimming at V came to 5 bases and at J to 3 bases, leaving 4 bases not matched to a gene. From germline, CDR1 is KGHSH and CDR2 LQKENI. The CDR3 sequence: CASSSLAGYNEQFF. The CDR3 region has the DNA TGTGCCAGCTCATCCTTAGCGGGCTACAATGAGCAGTTCTTC. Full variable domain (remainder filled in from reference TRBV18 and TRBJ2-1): NAGVMQNPRHLVRRRGQEARLRCSPMKGHSHVYWYRQLPEEGLKFMVYLQKENIIDESGMPKERFSAEFPKEGPSILRIQQVVRGDSAAYFCASSSLAGYNEQFFGPGTRLTVL.

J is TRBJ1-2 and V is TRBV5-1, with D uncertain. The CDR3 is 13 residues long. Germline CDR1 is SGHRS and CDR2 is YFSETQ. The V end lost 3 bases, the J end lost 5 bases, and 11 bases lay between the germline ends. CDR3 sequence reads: CASSSENPYGYTF. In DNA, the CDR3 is TGCGCCAGCAGCTCGGAGAACCCGTATGGCTACACCTTC.

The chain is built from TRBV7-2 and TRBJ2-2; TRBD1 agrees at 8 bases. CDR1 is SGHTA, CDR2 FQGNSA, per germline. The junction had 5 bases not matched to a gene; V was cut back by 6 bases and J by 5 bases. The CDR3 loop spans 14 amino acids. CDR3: CASRDRATTGELFF. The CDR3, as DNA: TGTGCCAGCAGGGACAGGGCAACTACCGGGGAGCTGTTTTTT.

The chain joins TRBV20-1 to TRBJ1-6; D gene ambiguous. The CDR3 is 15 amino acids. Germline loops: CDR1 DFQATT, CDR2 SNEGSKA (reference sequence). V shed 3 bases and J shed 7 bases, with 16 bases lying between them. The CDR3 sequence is CSASIQRTVNSPLHF. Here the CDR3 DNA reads TGCAGTGCTAGTATTCAGCGGACGGTCAATTCACCCCTCCACTTT.

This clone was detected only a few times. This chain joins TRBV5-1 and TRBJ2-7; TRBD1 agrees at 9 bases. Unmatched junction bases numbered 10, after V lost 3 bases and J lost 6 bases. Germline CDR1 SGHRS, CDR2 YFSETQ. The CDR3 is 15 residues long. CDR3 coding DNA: TGCGCCAGCAGCTACTCCGGGACAGGGAGGGCCGAGCAGTACTTC. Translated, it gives CASSYSGTGRAEQYF. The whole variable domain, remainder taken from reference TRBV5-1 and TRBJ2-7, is KAGVTQTPRYLIKTRGQQVTLSCSPISGHRSVSWYQQTPGQGLQFLFEYFSETQRNKGNFPGRFSGRQFSNSRSEMNVSTLELGDSALYLCASSYSGTGRAEQYFGPGTRLTVT.

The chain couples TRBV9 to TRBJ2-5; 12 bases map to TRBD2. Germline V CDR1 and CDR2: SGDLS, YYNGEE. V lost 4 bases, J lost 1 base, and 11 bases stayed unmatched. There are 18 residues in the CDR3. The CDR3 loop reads CASSSGTSGSYLQETQYF. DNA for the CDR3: TGTGCCAGCAGCTCCGGGACTAGCGGGTCCTACCTCCAAGAGACCCAGTACTTC.

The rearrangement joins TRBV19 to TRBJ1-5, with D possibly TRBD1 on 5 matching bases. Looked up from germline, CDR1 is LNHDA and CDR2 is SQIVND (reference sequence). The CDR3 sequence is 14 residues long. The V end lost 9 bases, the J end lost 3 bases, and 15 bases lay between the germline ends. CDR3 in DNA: TGTGCCAGCACCCTTGGGGCGTACAATCAGCCCCAGCATTTT. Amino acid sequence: CASTLGAYNQPQHF.

CDR3 DNA: TGCGCCAGCAATAGAGGGACTAGCGGGGGATCAGATACGCAGTATTTT. Translation gives CASNRGTSGGSDTQYF. J is TRBJ2-3 and V is TRBV5-1; TRBD2 matches 14 bases. Unmatched junction bases numbered 7, after V lost 6 bases and J lost 4 bases. The CDR3 has 16 amino acids. CDR1 SGHRS and CDR2 YFSETQ come from the germline V gene.

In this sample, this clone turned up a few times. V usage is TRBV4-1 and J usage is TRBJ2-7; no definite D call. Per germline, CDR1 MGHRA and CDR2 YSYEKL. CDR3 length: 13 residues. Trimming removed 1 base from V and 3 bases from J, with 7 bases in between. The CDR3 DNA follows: TGCGCCAGCAGCCAAGGTTGGAGCTACGAGCAGTACTTC. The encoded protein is CASSQGWSYEQYF.

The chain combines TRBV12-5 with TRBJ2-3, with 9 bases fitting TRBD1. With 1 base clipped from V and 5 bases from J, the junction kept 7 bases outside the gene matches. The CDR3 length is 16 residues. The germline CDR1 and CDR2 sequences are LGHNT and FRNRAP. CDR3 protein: CASGLAGTGGKDTQYF. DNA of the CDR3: TGTGCTAGTGGTTTGGCCGGTACAGGGGGCAAAGATACGCAGTATTTT.

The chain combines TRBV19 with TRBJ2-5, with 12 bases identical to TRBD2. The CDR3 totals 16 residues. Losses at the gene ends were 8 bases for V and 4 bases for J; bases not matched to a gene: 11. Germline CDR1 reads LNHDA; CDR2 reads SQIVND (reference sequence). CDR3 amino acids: CASSSGLAGSLETQYF. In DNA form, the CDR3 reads TGTGCCAGTTCGAGCGGACTAGCGGGGTCTCTAGAGACCCAGTACTTC.

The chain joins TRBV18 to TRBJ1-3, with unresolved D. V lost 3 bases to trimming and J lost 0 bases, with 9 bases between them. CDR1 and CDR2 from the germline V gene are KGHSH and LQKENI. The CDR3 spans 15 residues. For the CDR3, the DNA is TGTGCCAGCTCACCGTACGCCAGCTCTGGAAACACCATATATTTT. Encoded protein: CASSPYASSGNTIYF. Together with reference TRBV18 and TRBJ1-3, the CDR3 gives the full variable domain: NAGVMQNPRHLVRRRGQEARLRCSPMKGHSHVYWYRQLPEEGLKFMVYLQKENIIDESGMPKERFSAEFPKEGPSILRIQQVVRGDSAAYFCASSPYASSGNTIYFGEGSWLTVV.

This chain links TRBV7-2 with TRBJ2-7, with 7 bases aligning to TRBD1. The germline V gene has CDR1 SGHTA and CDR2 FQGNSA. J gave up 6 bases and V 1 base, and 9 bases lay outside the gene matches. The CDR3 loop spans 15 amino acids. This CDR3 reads CASSLEQIRDSEQYF. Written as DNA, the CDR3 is TGTGCCAGCAGCTTAGAACAGATACGGGACAGCGAGCAGTACTTC. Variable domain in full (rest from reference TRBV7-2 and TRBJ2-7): GAGVSQSPSNKVTEKGKDVELRCDPISGHTALYWYRQSLGQGLEFLIYFQGNSAPDKSGLPSDRFSAERTGGSVSTLTIQRTQQEDSAVYLCASSLEQIRDSEQYFGPGTRLTVT.

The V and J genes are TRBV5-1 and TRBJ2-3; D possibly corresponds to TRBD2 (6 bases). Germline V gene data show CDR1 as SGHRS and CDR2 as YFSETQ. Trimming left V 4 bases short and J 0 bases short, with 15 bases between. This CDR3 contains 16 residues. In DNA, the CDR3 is TGCGCCAGCAGCGGCATAGCGGCTACTAGCACAGATACGCAGTATTTT. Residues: CASSGIAATSTDTQYF.

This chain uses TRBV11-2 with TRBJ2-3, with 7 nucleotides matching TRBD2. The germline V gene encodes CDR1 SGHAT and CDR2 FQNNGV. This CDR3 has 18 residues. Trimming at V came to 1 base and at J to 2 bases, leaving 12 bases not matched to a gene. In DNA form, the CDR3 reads TGTGCCAGCAGCTTAGGGGGCGGGCGGGGGACCCACACAGATACGCAGTATTTT. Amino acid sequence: CASSLGGGRGTHTDTQYF.

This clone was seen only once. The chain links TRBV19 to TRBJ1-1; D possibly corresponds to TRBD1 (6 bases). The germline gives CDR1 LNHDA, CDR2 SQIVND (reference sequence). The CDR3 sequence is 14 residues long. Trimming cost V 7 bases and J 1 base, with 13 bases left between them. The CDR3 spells CASTRVQGNTEAFF. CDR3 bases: TGTGCCAGTACCCGGGTACAGGGGAACACTGAAGCTTTCTTT.